This T cell receptor (beta chain) came from a study of cytomegalovirus exposure and HLA in healthy donors. Study-level information: An earlier analysis found roughly 100 million unique TCR beta sequences from around 180 million T cells. Study-level results: Presence/absence analyses took donor sequencing depth as roughly uniform. Accurate predictions that matched the HLA-A and HLA-B alleles of most subjects were reportedly made from TCR beta sequences. Productive status was seen about 90% or about 30% of the time for most TCR beta V segments in an earlier analysis.

In the case of this clone: Its target is not known.

The PCR used 60 Vbeta and 13 Jbeta primers. The repertoire was sequenced with immunoSEQ multiplex PCR; TCRdb's copy has only in-frame clones and lacks some. The data hold around 170,000 clones, with around four fifths observed a single time. Between the trimmed V and J ends, which lost 3 bases and 0 bases, there was a span of 16 bases. The CDR3 spans 17 residues. CDR1 and CDR2 (germline): SGHTA, FQGNSA. The gene calls are TRBV7-2 and TRBJ2-3; tentative D call: TRBD2 (5 bases). This TCR derives from a woman in her forties or fifties in good health and CMV-seropositive. The sequenced sample consisted of PBMCs. Here the CDR3 reads CASSLEADPTSTDTQYF. Written as DNA, the CDR3 is TGTGCCAGCAGCTTGGAGGCGGATCCCACTAGCACAGATACGCAGTATTTT.